One sample yielded the 2 T cell receptor beta chains listed below, sequenced in a study of OX40 agonist ivuxolimab in advanced cancers. Method: immunoSEQ multiplex PCR; TCRdb's copy keeps in-frame clones and lacks some. This table holds roughly 70,000 clones, 85% to 90% found once. The sequences come from CD4+ or CD8+ T cells sorted from blood, collected in a trial of the OX40 agonist ivuxolimab. Every receptor here comes from an adult with an advanced solid tumor such as melanoma, head and neck, liver or kidney cancer.

This clone has just one count. The chain combines TRBV5-1 with TRBJ1-4, with D perhaps matching TRBD1 (5 bases). Trimming took off 5 bases at V and 8 bases at J, with 19 bases between the two ends. The CDR3 is made up of 15 amino acids. Per the germline V gene, CDR1 is SGHRS and CDR2 is YFSETQ. In nucleotides, the CDR3 is TGCGCCAGCAGGGGTTGGGACTCGGGCTACGAAAAACTGTTTTTT. Protein product: CASRGWDSGYEKLFF.

CDR3 DNA: TGTGCCAGTAGTATTTTCCAGCGCAATCAGCCCCAGCATTTT. Its protein is CASSIFQRNQPQHF. The gene calls are TRBV19 and TRBJ1-5, with D hard to call. Germline loops: CDR1 LNHDA, CDR2 SQIVND (reference sequence). CDR3 length: 14 residues. V was pared by 3 bases and J by 2 bases, with 8 bases between.